This TCR beta chain stems from a study of T cells after yellow fever vaccination. Each CDR3 protein gets one entry after TCRdb re-called the 5' RACE reads with MiXCR. The sample records about 340,000 distinct CDR3 sequences, 8.7% being singletons. This clonotype has ten or more counts. The antigen is unknown. CDR1 is ENHRY and CDR2 is SYGVKD in the germline V gene. Trimming removed 11 bases at V and 0 bases at J, with 13 bases between. This CDR3 contains 14 residues. Points from the study as a whole: Most clones from primary vaccination were detected again post-booster (just over 95% CD4, around 88% CD8).

The V gene is TRBV10-3, the J gene TRBJ2-2; D is possibly TRBD1 or TRBD2 (5 bases each). This specimen consisted of PBMCs, obtained on the day of the first yellow fever vaccination. The sequence came from a young man who received the YFV17D yellow fever vaccine. The CDR3 coding sequence is TGTGCCGTAAACCGGGACGCGAACACCGGGGAGCTGTTTTTT. Translation: CAVNRDANTGELFF.